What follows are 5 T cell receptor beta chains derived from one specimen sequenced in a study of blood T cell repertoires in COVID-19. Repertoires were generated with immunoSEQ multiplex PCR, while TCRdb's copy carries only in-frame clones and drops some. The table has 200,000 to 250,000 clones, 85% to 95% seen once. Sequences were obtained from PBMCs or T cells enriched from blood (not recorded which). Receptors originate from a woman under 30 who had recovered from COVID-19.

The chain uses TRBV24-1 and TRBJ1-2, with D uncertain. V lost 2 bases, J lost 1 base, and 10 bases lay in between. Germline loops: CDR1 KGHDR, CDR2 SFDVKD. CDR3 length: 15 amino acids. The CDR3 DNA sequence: TGTGCCACCAGTGATTCGGGAGGAGTTAACTATGGCTACACCTTC. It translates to CATSDSGGVNYGYTF.

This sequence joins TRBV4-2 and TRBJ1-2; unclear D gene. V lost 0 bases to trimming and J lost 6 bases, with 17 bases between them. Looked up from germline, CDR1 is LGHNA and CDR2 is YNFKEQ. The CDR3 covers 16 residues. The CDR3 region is CASSQDAGPKLHGYTF. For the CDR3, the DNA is TGTGCCAGCAGCCAAGACGCGGGCCCCAAACTGCATGGCTACACCTTC.

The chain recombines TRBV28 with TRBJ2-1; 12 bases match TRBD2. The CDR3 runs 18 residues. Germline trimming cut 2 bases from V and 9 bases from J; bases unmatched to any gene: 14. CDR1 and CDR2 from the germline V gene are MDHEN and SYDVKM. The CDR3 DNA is TGTGCCAGCAGTTTAATGACTAGCGGGAGATTCTTGGTAGGTGAGCAGTTCTTC. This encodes CASSLMTSGRFLVGEQFF.

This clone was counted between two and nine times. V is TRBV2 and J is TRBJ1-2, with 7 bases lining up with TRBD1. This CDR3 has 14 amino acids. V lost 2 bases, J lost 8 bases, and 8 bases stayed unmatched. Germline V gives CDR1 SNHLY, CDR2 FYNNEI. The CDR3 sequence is CASSELRQGVGYTF. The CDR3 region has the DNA TGTGCCAGCAGTGAATTGCGGCAGGGGGTAGGCTACACCTTC.

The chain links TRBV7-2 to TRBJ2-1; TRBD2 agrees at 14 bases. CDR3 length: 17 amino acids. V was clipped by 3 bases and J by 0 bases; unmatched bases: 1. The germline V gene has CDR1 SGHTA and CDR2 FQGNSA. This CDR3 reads CASSLTSGGASYNEQFF. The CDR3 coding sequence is TGTGCCAGCAGCTTGACTAGCGGGGGGGCCTCCTACAATGAGCAGTTCTTC.